This TCR beta chain was obtained from a study of patients and donors after allogeneic stem cell transplantation. TCRdb itself ran the RT-PCR reads through MiXCR, one entry per CDR3 protein. This table has around 150,000 distinct CDR3 sequences, 30% to 45% appearing once. Per the germline V gene, CDR1 is SQVTM and CDR2 is ANQGSEA. V lost 5 bases to trimming and J lost 0 bases, with 16 bases between them. There are 16 residues in the CDR3. Sequencing input: blood, either unsorted or a sorted T cell fraction (not recorded which). This chain connects TRBV29-1 to TRBJ2-2; TRBD2 is a possible D gene (6 bases). The clonotype was recovered from a human donor who was either an allogeneic HSCT recipient or a stem cell or donor lymphocyte infusion donor (not recorded which). It is not recorded whose cells these are; they may come from a transplant donor. In DNA, the CDR3 is TGCAGCGTTCTTAGGAGGGCAGGGCCGAACACCGGGGAGCTGTTTTTT. This codes for CSVLRRAGPNTGELFF.